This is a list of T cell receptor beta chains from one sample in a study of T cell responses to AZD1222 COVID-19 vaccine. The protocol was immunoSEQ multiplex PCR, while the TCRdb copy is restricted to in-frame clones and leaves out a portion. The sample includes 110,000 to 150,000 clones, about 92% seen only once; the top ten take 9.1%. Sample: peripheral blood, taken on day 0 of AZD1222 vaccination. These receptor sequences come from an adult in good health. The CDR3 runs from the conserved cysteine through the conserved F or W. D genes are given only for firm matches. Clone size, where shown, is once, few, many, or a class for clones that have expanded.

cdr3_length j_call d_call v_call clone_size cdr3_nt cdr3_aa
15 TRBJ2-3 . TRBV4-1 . TGCGCCAGCAGCCAACTTGGACTGCGCACAGATACGCAGTATTTT CASSQLGLRTDTQYF
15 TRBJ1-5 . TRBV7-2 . TGTGCCAGCAGCTTAGGACCTGAGAGCAATCAGCCCCAGCATTTT CASSLGPESNQPQHF
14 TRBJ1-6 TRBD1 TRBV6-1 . TGTGCCAGCAGTGACCGGGACAGGGTTTCACCCCTCCACTTT CASSDRDRVSPLHF
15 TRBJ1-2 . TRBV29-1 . TGCAGCGTTGAAGATCTTACGGGTTCCGCGTGGGGCTACACCTTC CSVEDLTGSAWGYTF
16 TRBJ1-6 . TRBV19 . TGTGCCAGTAGTAGGAACCGGGACCGCAATAATTCACCCCTCCACTTT CASSRNRDRNNSPLHF
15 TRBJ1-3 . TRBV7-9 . TGTGCCAGCAGCTTAGCCGGACGCTCTGGAAACACCATATATTTT CASSLAGRSGNTIYF
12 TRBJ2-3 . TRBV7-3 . TGTGCCAGCAGCCCGAGCACAGATACGCAGTATTTT CASSPSTDTQYF
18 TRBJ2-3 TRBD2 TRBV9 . TGTGCCAGCAGCGTAGGAGGTAGCGGGGGGCTTAGCACAGATACGCAGTATTTT CASSVGGSGGLSTDTQYF
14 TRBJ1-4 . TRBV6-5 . TGTGCCAGCTCCTTTTATGGGGGAAATGAAAAACTGTTTTTT CASSFYGGNEKLFF
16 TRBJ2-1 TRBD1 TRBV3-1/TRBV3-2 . TGTGCCAGCAGTCATCGCGGACAGGGCCCCTACAATGAGCAGTTCTTC CASSHRGQGPYNEQFF
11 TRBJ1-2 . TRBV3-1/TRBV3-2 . TGTGCCAGCAGCAACAACTATGGCTACACCTTC CASSNNYGYTF
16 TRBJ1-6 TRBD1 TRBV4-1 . TGCGCCAGCAGCCAGACCCGGGACAGTACAAATTCACCCCTCCACTTT CASSQTRDSTNSPLHF
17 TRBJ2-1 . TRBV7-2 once TGTGCCAGCAGCTTAGGTAGTGTGCTCCCGACCTACAATGAGCAGTTCTTC CASSLGSVLPTYNEQFF